These 18 T cell receptor beta chains came from one sample sequenced in a study of T cell repertoires in aging, cancer and after chemotherapy. The template was genomic DNA from peripheral blood, not RNA. TRB rearrangements spanning V, D and J were amplified using mixed TRB-A/B primers. Via MiXCR, TCRdb re-called the multiplex PCR reads, giving one row per CDR3 protein. The sample carries fewer than 3,500 distinct CDR3 sequences, almost 25% recorded once. Sequencing input: blood. The receptors here all came from a human donor with a solid tumor.

This rearrangement joins TRBV27 to TRBJ2-1, with TRBD2 matching over 10 bases. Per germline, CDR1 MNHEY and CDR2 SMNVEV (reference sequence). Germline trimming cut 6 bases from V and 6 bases from J; bases unmatched to any gene: 5. The length of the CDR3 is 14 residues. CDR3 nucleotides: TGTGCCAGCAGGCCCAGCGGGAGGGTCAATGAGCAGTTCTTC. Its protein product is CASRPSGRVNEQFF.

This clonotype is medium-sized. V is TRBV5-4 and J is TRBJ2-3; D uncertain. V lost 7 bases and J lost 1, with 10 bases in between. Germline loops: CDR1 SGHNT, CDR2 YYREEE (reference sequence). The CDR3 contains 13 residues. The CDR3 DNA sequence: TGTGCCAGCGGTAGTGGGGGCACAGATACGCAGTATTTT. Translation gives CASGSGGTDTQYF.

By proportion, this clonotype is medium-sized. This sequence joins TRBV5-6 and TRBJ2-3; D is uncertain. The CDR3 length is 15 residues. Germline CDR1 and CDR2: SGHDT and YYEEEE. Trimming took off 2 bases at V and 0 bases at J, with 10 bases between the two ends. The CDR3 protein is CASSFKLGSTDTQYF. The CDR3 DNA sequence: TGTGCCAGCAGCTTTAAGCTGGGAAGCACAGATACGCAGTATTTT.

This chain connects TRBV5-1 to TRBJ1-5, with 7 positions matching TRBD1. Germline loops: CDR1 SGHRS, CDR2 YFSETQ. J lost 4 bases, V lost 5 bases, and 9 bases had no gene match. The CDR3 runs 15 residues. CDR3 in amino acids: CASRSTGAENQPQHF. CDR3 coding DNA: TGCGCCAGCAGGTCCACAGGGGCGGAGAATCAGCCCCAGCATTTT.

This chain uses TRBV28 with TRBJ2-1, with D possibly being TRBD1 (6 bases). The CDR3 spans 14 residues. V gave up 2 bases and J gave up 6 bases, with 11 bases separating them. Germline V gene lookup returns CDR1 MDHEN and CDR2 SYDVKM. CDR3 DNA sequence: TGTGCCAGCAGTTTAGCGACAGGCGGCAATGAGCAGTTCTTC. It encodes CASSLATGGNEQFF. The variable domain in full, completed from reference TRBV28 and TRBJ2-1, reads DVKVTQSSRYLVKRTGEKVFLECVQDMDHENMFWYRQDPGLGLRLIYFSYDVKMKEKGDIPEGYSVSREKKERFSLILESASTNQTSMYLCASSLATGGNEQFFGPGTRLTVL.

The genes are TRBV7-6 and TRBJ2-7; the D is unclear. The CDR3 sequence is 12 residues long. Germline V gives CDR1 SGHVS, CDR2 FNYEAQ. The V and J ends lost 5 bases and 2 bases respectively, with 7 bases between them. CDR3 region: CASSVTPYEQYF. For the CDR3, the DNA is TGTGCCAGCAGCGTTACCCCCTACGAGCAGTACTTC.

This clonotype is classed as medium-sized. The chain employs TRBV6-1 and TRBJ2-3; D gene unclear. The length of the CDR3 is 17 residues. V lost 2 bases, J lost 3 bases, and 18 bases lay in between. CDR1 and CDR2 (germline): MNHNS, SASEGT. CDR3 nucleotide sequence: TGTGCCAGCAGTGAACCCCGGTTAGGGTGGGGAACAGATACGCAGTATTTT. This translates into CASSEPRLGWGTDTQYF.

Only a few counts were recorded for this clonotype. The chain employs TRBV28 and TRBJ2-5; D is possibly TRBD2 (5 bases). V was pared by 5 bases and J by 5 bases, with 15 bases between. The CDR3 is 14 amino acids. Germline V gene lookup returns CDR1 MDHEN and CDR2 SYDVKM. CDR3 region: CASSPSVGGETQYF. As DNA, the CDR3 is TGTGCCAGCAGTCCCTCGGTGGGCGGGGAGACCCAGTACTTC.

The chain recombines TRBV29-1 with TRBJ2-1, with 10 bases lining up with TRBD2. The CDR3 extends over 13 amino acids. Per the germline V gene, CDR1 is SQVTM and CDR2 is ANQGSEA. CDR3 in amino acids: CGGGLAAYNEQFF. DNA for the CDR3: TGCGGCGGCGGACTAGCGGCCTACAATGAGCAGTTCTTC.

Turning to this clonotype: This may stem from a read error, because a much larger clone lies one nucleotide away. The V and J genes are TRBV10-1 and TRBJ2-7; D unresolved. Per the germline V gene, CDR1 is WNHNN and CDR2 is SYGVQD (reference sequence). The CDR3 spans 13 residues. CDR3 sequence (DNA): TGCGCCAGCAGTGAGTTCTTCTCCTACGTGCAGTACTTC. Translating it yields CASSEFFSYVQYF.

Relative to its sample, this clonotype is large. The V gene is TRBV6-5, the J gene TRBJ1-4; D unresolved. CDR3 size: 14 residues. Germline loops: CDR1 MNHEY, CDR2 SVGAGI. V was shortened by 2 bases and J by 5 bases, with 9 bases between the two germline ends. The CDR3: CASSYLGPNEKLFF. The CDR3, as DNA: TGTGCCAGCAGTTACCTAGGGCCAAATGAAAAACTGTTTTTT.

The rearrangement links TRBV6-7 to TRBJ2-2; D gene unclear. TRBV6-7 qualifies as an ORF whose function is uncertain. The length of the CDR3 is 19 residues. Trimming removed 5 bases at V and 2 bases at J, with 24 bases between. CDR3 in DNA: TGTGCCAGCAGTCCCCCAGGCCCGGTGGTCAGTACCAACACCGGGGAGCTGTTTTTT. Amino acid sequence: CASSPPGPVVSTNTGELFF.

V and J are TRBV20-1 and TRBJ2-7; D might be TRBD2 (5 bases). This CDR3 comprises 13 residues. The ends were cut back, 0 bases at V and 3 bases at J, with 9 bases in the middle. Germline CDR1 and CDR2: DFQATT and SNEGSKA (reference sequence). The CDR3 nucleotides are TGCAGTGCTAGAGATAGCGACTTCTACGAGCAGTACTTC. Protein sequence: CSARDSDFYEQYF.

By its share, this clonotype is medium-sized (0.01 to 0.1%). The genes are TRBV7-6 and TRBJ2-7; D is perhaps TRBD1 or TRBD2 (5 bases each). This CDR3 contains 14 residues. The germline CDR1 and CDR2 sequences are SGHVS and FNYEAQ. V was pared by 5 bases and J by 5 bases, with 16 bases between. CDR3 residues: CASSKGRGVDEQYF. As DNA, the CDR3 is TGTGCCAGCAGCAAAGGTAGGGGAGTGGACGAGCAGTACTTC.

Concerning this clonotype: A read error may explain this, as a much larger clone is one base away. The J gene is TRBJ2-7, the V gene TRBV6-6; D possibly matches TRBD1 or TRBD2 (5 bases each). The V gene's germline CDR1 is MNHNY and CDR2 SVGAGI (reference sequence). The CDR3 covers 14 residues. V was clipped by 10 bases and J by 7 bases, with 23 bases between them. CDR3 amino acids: CANSPGRTSWEQYF. Written as DNA, the CDR3 is TGTGCCAACAGCCCGGGACGGACCTCTTGGGAGCAGTACTTC.

The V gene is TRBV19, the J gene TRBJ2-1, with 9 bases fitting TRBD1. The CDR3 is made up of 16 amino acids. Germline CDR1 reads LNHDA; CDR2 reads SQIVND (reference sequence). The trim removed 11 bases at V and 8 bases at J, leaving 19 bases unmatched. Here the CDR3 reads CAVRDTTGTGLDEQFF. Here the CDR3 DNA reads TGTGCCGTCAGGGACACTACCGGGACAGGGTTGGATGAGCAGTTCTTC.

The chain links TRBV11-1 to TRBJ2-2, with 9 bases aligning to TRBD2. CDR3 length: 17 residues. With 4 bases clipped from V and 4 bases from J, the junction kept 10 bases outside the gene matches. Germline V gene data show CDR1 as SGHAT and CDR2 as FQDESV (reference sequence). CDR3 sequence: CASSSSKRREGTGELFF. CDR3 coding DNA: TGTGCCAGCAGCTCCAGCAAGAGGCGGGAGGGCACCGGGGAGCTGTTTTTT.

By proportion, this clonotype is medium-sized. The V call is TRBV6-6, the J call TRBJ2-7; TRBD1 aligns across 8 bases. The trim removed 0 bases at V and 2 bases at J, leaving 15 bases unmatched. Germline V gene data show CDR1 as MNHNY and CDR2 as SVGAGI (reference sequence). This CDR3 comprises 19 residues. This CDR3 is CASSYSIRHAQGAAYEQYF. DNA of the CDR3: TGTGCCAGCAGTTACTCGATTCGGCATGCGCAGGGGGCCGCCTACGAGCAGTACTTC.